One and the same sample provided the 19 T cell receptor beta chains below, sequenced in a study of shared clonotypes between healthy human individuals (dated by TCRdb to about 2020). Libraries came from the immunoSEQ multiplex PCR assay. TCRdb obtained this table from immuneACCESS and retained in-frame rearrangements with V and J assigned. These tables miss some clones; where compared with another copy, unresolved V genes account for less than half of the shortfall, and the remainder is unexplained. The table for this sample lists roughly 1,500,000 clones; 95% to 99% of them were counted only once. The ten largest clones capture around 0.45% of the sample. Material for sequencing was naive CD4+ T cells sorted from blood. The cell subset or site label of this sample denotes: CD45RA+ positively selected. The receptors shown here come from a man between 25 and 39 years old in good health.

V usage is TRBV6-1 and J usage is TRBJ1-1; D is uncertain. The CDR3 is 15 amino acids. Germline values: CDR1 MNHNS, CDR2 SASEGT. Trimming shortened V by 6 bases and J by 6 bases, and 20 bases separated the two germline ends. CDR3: CASSILWANRPEAFF. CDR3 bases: TGTGCCAGCAGCATACTCTGGGCAAACCGGCCTGAAGCTTTCTTT.

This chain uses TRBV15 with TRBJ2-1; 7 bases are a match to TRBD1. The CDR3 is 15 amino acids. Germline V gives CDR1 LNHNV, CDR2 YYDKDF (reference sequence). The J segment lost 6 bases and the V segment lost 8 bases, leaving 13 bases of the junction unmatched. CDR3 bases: TGTGCCACCGGCCCTAGTAGGGGGCCTCTCAATGAGCAGTTCTTC. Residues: CATGPSRGPLNEQFF. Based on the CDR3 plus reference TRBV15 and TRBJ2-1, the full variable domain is DAMVIQNPRYQVTQFGKPVTLSCSQTLNHNVMYWYQQKSSQAPKLLFHYYDKDFNNEADTPDNFQSRRPNTSFCFLDIRSPGLGDTAMYLCATGPSRGPLNEQFFGPGTRLTVL.

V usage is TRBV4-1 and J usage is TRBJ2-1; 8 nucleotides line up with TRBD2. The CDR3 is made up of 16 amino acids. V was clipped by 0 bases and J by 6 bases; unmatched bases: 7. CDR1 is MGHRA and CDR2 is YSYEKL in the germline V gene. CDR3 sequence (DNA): TGCGCCAGCAGCCAAGAGAATAGCGGGATTTTCAATGAGCAGTTCTTC. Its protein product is CASSQENSGIFNEQFF.

CDR3 in DNA: TGTGCCAGCAGCCGATTCACAGATACGCAGTATTTT. It translates to CASSRFTDTQYF. The chain combines TRBV7-9 with TRBJ2-3; D is ambiguous. CDR1 is SEHNR and CDR2 is FQNEAQ in the germline V gene (reference sequence). The length of the CDR3 is 12 residues. V gave up 5 bases and J gave up 2 bases, with 5 bases separating them.

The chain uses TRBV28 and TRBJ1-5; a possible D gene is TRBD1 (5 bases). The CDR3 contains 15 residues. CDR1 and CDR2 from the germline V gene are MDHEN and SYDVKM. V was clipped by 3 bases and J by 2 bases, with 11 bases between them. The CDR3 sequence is CASSFRGNGNQPQHF. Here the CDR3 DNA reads TGTGCCAGCAGTTTTCGGGGGAACGGCAATCAGCCCCAGCATTTT. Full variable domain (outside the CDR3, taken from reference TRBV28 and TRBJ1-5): DVKVTQSSRYLVKRTGEKVFLECVQDMDHENMFWYRQDPGLGLRLIYFSYDVKMKEKGDIPEGYSVSREKKERFSLILESASTNQTSMYLCASSFRGNGNQPQHFGDGTRLSIL.

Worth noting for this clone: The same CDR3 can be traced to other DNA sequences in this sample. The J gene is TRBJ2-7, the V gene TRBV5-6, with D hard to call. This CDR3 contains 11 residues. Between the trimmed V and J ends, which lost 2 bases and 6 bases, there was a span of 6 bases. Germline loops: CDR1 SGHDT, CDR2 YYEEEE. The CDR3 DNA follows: TGTGCCAGCAGCTTAGGTCCCGAGCAGTACTTC. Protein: CASSLGPEQYF.

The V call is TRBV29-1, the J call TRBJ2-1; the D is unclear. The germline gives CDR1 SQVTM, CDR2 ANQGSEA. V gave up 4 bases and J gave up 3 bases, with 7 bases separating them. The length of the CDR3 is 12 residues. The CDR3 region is CSVGNLYNEQFF. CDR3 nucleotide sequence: TGCAGCGTTGGGAACCTCTACAATGAGCAGTTCTTC.

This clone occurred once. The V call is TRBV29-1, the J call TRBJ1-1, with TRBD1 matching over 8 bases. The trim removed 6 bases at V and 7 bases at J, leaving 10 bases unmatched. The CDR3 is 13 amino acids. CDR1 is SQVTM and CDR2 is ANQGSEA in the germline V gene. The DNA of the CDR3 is TGCAGCGTCCTGGACAGGGTGAAGTATGAAGCTTTCTTT. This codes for CSVLDRVKYEAFF.

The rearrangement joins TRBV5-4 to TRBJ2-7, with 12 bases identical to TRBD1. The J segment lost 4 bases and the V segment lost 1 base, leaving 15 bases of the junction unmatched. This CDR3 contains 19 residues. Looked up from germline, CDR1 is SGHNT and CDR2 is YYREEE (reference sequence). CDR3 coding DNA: TGTGCCAGCAGCTTGTGGGGACGGGACAGGGGGCCGAGGACTTACGAGCAGTACTTC. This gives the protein CASSLWGRDRGPRTYEQYF.

The CDR3 loop reads CASSLGSLAGKQETQYF. CDR3 in DNA: TGTGCCAGCAGCTTAGGATCACTAGCGGGGAAGCAAGAGACCCAGTACTTC. This chain uses TRBV7-9 with TRBJ2-5, with 10 bases that match TRBD2. Germline CDR1 is SEHNR and CDR2 is FQNEAQ (reference sequence). Trimming cost V 1 base and J 2 bases; bases outside gene matches: 7. The CDR3 is made up of 17 amino acids.

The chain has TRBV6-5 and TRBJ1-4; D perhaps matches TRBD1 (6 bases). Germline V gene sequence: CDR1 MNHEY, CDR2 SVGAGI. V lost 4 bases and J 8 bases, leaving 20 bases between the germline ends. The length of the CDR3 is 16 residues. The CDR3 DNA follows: TGTGCCAGCAGTTTGGGGAGGAACAGGGTAGGCGAAAAACTGTTTTTT. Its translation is CASSLGRNRVGEKLFF.

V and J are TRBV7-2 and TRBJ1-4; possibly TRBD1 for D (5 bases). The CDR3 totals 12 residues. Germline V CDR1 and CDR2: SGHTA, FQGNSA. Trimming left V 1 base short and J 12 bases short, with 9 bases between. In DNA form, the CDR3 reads TGTGCCAGCAGCTTAGACTTCAGGGAACTGTTTTTT. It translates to CASSLDFRELFF.

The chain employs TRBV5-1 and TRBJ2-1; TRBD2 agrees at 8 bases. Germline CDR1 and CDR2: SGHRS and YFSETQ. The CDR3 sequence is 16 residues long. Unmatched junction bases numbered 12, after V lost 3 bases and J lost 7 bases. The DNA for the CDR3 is TGCGCCAGCAGCTACCGTCCTGGACTAGCCGATAATGAGCAGTTCTTC. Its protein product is CASSYRPGLADNEQFF.

CDR3 residues: CASSLGWSNEKLFF. Written as DNA, the CDR3 is TGTGCCAGCAGCTTGGGTTGGTCTAATGAAAAACTGTTTTTT. V gene TRBV5-5 combines with J gene TRBJ1-4; D unclear. The CDR3 has 14 residues. CDR1 SGHKS and CDR2 YYEKEE come from the germline V gene (reference sequence). Trimming took off 0 bases at V and 3 bases at J, with 6 bases between the two ends.

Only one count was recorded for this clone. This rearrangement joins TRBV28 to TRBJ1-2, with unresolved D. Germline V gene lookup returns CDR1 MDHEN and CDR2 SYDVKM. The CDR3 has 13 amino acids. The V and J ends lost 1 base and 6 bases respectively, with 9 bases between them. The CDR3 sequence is CASSLSDFDGYTF. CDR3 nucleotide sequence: TGTGCCAGCAGTTTATCCGACTTCGATGGCTACACCTTC.

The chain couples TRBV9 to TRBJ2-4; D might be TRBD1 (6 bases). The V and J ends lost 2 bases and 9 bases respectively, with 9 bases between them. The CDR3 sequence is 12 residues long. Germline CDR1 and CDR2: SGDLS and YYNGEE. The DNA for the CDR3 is TGTGCCAGCAGCGTCGAGACAGGCATTCAGTACTTC. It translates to CASSVETGIQYF.

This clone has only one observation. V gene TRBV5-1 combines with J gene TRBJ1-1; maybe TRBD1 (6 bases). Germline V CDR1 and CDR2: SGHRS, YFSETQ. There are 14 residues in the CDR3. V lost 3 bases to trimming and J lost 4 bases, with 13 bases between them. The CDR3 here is CASSSDLRGTEAFF. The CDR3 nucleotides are TGCGCCAGCAGCTCGGACCTCAGGGGCACTGAAGCTTTCTTT.

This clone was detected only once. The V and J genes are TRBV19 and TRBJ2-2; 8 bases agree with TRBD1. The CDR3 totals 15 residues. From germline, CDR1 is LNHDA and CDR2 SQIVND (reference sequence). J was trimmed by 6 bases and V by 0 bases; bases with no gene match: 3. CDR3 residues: CASSIETGVAGELFF. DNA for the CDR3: TGTGCCAGTAGTATAGAGACAGGGGTCGCCGGGGAGCTGTTTTTT.

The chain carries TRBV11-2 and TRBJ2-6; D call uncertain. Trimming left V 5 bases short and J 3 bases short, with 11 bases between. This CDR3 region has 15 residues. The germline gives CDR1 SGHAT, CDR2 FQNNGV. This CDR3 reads CASSLSVFGANVLTF. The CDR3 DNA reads TGTGCCAGCAGCCTCTCGGTTTTTGGGGCCAACGTCCTGACTTTC.